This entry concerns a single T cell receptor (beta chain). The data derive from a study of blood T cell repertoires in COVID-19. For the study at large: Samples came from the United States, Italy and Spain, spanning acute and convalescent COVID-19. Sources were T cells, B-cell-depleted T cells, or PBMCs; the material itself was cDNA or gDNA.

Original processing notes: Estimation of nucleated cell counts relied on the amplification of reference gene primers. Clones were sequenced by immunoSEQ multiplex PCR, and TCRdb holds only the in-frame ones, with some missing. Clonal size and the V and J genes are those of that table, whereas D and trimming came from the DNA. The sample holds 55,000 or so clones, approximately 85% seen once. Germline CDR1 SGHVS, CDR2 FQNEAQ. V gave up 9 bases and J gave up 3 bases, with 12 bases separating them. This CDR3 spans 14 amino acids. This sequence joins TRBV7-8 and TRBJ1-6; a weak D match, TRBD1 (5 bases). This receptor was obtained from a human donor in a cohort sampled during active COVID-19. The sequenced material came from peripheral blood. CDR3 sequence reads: CASESTDYNSPLHF. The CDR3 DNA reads TGTGCCAGTGAATCGACAGACTATAATTCACCCCTCCACTTT.